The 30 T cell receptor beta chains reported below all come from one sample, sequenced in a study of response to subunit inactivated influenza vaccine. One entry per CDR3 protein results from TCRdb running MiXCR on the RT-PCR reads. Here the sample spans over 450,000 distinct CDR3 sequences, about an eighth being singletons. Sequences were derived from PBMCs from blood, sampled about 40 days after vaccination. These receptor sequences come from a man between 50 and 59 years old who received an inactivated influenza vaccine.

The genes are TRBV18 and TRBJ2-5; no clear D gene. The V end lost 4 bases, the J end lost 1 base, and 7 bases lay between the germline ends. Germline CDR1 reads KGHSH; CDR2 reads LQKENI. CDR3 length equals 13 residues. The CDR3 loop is CASSHFSQETQYF. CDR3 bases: TGTGCCAGCTCACACTTTTCCCAAGAGACCCAGTACTTC.

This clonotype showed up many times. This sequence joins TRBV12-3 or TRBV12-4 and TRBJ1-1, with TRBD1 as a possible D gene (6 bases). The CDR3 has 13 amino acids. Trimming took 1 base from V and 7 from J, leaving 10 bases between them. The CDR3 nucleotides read TGTGCCAGCAGTTTAGGTCAGGGGTTTGAAGCTTTCTTT. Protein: CASSLGQGFEAFF.

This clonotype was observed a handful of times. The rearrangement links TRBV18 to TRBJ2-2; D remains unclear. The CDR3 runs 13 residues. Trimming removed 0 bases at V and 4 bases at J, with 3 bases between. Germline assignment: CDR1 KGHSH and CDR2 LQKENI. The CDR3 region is CASSPPSTGELFF. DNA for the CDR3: TGTGCCAGCTCACCACCTAGCACCGGGGAGCTGTTTTTT.

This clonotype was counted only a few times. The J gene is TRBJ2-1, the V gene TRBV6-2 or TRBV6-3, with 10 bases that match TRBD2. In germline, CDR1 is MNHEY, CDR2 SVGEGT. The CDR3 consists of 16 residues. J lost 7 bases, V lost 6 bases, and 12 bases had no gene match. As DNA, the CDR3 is TGTGCCAGCAGCACCCGTGAGGGACTAGCGATGAATGAGCAGTTCTTC. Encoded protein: CASSTREGLAMNEQFF.

CDR3 sequence: CASSYDRGAEQYF. The CDR3 DNA reads as TGTGCCAGCAGTTACGATCGGGGAGCCGAGCAGTACTTC. The V and J genes are TRBV6-2 or TRBV6-3 and TRBJ2-7, with D tentatively TRBD2 (5 bases). The V end was cut by 2 bases, the J end by 6 bases, with 11 bases between. Per germline, CDR1 MNHEY and CDR2 SVGEGT. The CDR3 loop spans 13 amino acids.

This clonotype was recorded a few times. CDR3 sequence: CSVEYRSDTQYF. In DNA form, the CDR3 reads TGCAGCGTTGAATACAGGTCAGATACGCAGTATTTT. The gene calls are TRBV29-1 and TRBJ2-3; possible D gene TRBD1, 5 bases. V was cut by 2 bases and J by 4 bases, with 7 bases left in between. CDR3 length: 12 amino acids. The germline CDR1 and CDR2 sequences are SQVTM and ANQGSEA.

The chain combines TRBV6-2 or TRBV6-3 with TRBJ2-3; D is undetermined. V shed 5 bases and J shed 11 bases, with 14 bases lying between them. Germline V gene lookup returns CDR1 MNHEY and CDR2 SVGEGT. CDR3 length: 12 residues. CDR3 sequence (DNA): TGTGCCAGCAGTACCCCCGGACCTAAGCAGTATTTT. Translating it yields CASSTPGPKQYF.

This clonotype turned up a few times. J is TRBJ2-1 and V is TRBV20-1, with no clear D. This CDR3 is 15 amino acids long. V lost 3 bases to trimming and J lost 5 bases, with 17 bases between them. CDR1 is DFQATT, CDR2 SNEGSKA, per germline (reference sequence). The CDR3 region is CSARRRVGAHNEQFF. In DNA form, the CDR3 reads TGCAGTGCTAGGCGTCGTGTCGGTGCACACAATGAGCAGTTCTTC.

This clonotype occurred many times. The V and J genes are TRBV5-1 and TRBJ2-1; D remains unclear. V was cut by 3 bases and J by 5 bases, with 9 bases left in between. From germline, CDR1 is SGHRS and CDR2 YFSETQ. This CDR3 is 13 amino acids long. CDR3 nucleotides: TGCGCCAGCAGCTCCACAATCGACAATGAGCAGTTCTTC. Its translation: CASSSTIDNEQFF.

In DNA, the CDR3 is TGTGCCAGCAGCCTACACGACAGGGAGTATGGCTACACCTTC. Translated: CASSLHDREYGYTF. The gene calls are TRBV3-1 and TRBJ1-2; 7 bases are shared with TRBD1. This CDR3 contains 14 residues. Losses at the gene ends were 4 bases for V and 5 bases for J; bases not matched to a gene: 7. Germline CDR1 LGHDT, CDR2 YNNKEL (reference sequence).

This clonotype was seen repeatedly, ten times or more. The CDR3 reads CASSLSTGTGAFF. DNA for the CDR3: TGTGCCAGCAGCTTAAGTACAGGGACTGGTGCTTTCTTT. The V call is TRBV7-2, the J call TRBJ1-1, with D maybe TRBD1 (6 bases). The CDR3 sequence is 13 residues long. V lost 2 bases, J lost 11 bases, and 15 bases lay in between. Germline assignment: CDR1 SGHTA and CDR2 FQGNSA.

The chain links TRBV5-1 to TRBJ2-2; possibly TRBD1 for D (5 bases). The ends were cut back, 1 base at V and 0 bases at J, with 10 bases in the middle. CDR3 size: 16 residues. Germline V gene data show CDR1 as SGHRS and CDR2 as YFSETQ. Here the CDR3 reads CASSLSSRANTGELFF. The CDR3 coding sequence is TGCGCCAGCAGCTTGAGCTCCAGGGCGAACACCGGGGAGCTGTTTTTT.

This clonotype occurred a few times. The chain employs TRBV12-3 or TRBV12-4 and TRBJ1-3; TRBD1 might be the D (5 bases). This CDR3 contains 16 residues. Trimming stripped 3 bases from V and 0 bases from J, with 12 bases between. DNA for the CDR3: TGTGCCAGCAGTTTCGGGGGACGGAGCTCTGGAAACACCATATATTTT. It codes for CASSFGGRSSGNTIYF.

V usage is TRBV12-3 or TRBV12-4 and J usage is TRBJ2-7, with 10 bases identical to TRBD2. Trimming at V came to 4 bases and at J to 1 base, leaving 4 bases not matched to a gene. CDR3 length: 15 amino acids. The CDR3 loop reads CASSYTSGASYEQYF. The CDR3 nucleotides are TGTGCCAGCAGTTATACTAGCGGGGCGTCCTACGAGCAGTACTTC.

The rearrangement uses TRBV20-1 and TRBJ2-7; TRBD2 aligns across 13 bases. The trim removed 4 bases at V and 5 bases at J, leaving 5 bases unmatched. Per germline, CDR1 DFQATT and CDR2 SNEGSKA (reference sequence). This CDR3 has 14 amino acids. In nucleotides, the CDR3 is TGCAGTGCTACCCCAGGGACTAGCGGGAACGAGCAGTACTTC. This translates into CSATPGTSGNEQYF.

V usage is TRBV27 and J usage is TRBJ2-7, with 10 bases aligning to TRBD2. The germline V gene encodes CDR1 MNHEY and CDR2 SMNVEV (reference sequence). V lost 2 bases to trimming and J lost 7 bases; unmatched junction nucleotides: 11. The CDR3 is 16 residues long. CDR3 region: CASSLKSGRGSGEQYF. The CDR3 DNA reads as TGTGCCAGCAGTTTAAAAAGCGGGAGGGGTTCGGGGGAGCAGTACTTC.

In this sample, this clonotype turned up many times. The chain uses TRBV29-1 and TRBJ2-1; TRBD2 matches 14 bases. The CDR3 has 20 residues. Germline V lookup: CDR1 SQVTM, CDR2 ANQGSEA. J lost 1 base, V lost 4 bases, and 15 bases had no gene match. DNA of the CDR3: TGCAGCGTTGTGCAAGCCGGGACTAGCGGGAGAGGTGGATCCTACAATGAGCAGTTCTTC. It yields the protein CSVVQAGTSGRGGSYNEQFF.

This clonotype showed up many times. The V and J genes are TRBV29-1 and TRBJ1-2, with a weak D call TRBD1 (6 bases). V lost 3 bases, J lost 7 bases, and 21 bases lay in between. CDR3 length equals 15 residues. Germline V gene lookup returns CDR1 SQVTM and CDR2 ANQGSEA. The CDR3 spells CSVEIRPGDSSGYTF. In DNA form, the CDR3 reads TGCAGCGTTGAGATAAGACCAGGGGACTCTAGTGGCTACACCTTC.

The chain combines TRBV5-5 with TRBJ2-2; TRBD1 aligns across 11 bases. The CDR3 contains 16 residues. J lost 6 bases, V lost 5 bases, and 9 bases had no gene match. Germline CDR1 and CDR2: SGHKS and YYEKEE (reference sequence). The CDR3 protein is CASSKDRGRIAGELFF. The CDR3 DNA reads TGTGCCAGCAGTAAGGACAGGGGGCGGATCGCCGGGGAGCTGTTTTTT. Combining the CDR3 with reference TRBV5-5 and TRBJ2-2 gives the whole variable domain DAGVTQSPTHLIKTRGQQVTLRCSPISGHKSVSWYQQVLGQGPQFIFQYYEKEERGRGNFPDRFSARQFPNYSSELNVNALLLGDSALYLCASSKDRGRIAGELFFGEGSRLTVL.

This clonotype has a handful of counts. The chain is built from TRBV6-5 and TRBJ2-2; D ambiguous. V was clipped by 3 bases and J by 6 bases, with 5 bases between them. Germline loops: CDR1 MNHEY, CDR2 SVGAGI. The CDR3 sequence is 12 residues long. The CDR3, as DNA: TGTGCCAGCAGTTATATGGCCGGGGAGCTGTTTTTT. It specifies CASSYMAGELFF.

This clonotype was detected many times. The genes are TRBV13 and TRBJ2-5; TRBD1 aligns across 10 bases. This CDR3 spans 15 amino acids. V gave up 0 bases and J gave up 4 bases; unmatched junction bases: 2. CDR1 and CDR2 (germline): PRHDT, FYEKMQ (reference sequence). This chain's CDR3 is CASSLGTGGGETQYF. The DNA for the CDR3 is TGTGCCAGCAGCTTAGGGACAGGGGGCGGAGAGACCCAGTACTTC.

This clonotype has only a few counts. In DNA, the CDR3 is TGTGCCAGTAGCAGGGTACGGAATTCACCCCTCCACTTT. Its translation: CASSRVRNSPLHF. The gene calls are TRBV6-1 and TRBJ1-6; possibly TRBD1 for D (5 bases). The CDR3 totals 13 residues. Trimming took off 9 bases at V and 7 bases at J, with 13 bases between the two ends. Germline V gene sequence: CDR1 MNHNS, CDR2 SASEGT.

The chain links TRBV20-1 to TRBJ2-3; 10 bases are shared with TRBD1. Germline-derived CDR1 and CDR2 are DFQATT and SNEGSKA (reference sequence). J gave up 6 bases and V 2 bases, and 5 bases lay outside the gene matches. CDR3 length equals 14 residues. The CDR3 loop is CSARWDRGGDTQYF. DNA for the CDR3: TGCAGTGCTAGATGGGACAGGGGAGGTGATACGCAGTATTTT.

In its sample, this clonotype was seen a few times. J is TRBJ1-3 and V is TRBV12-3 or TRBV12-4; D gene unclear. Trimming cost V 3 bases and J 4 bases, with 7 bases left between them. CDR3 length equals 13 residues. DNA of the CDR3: TGTGCCAGCAGTTTCCATGGGGGAAACACCATATATTTT. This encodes CASSFHGGNTIYF.

CDR3 residues: CATSSRRGGEQYF. The CDR3 nucleotides are TGTGCCACCAGCTCCCGACGGGGAGGCGAGCAGTACTTC. The chain recombines TRBV15 with TRBJ2-7; TRBD2 might be the D (6 bases). Germline V gene data show CDR1 as LNHNV and CDR2 as YYDKDF (reference sequence). V shed 5 bases and J shed 6 bases, with 14 bases lying between them. The CDR3 sequence is 13 residues long.

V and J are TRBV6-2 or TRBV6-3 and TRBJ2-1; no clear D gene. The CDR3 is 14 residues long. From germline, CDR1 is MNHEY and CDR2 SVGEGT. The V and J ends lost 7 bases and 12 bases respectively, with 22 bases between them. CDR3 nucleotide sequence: TGTGCCAGCACCTACCGGCTTCATCCAAAGGGGCAGTTCTTC. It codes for CASTYRLHPKGQFF.

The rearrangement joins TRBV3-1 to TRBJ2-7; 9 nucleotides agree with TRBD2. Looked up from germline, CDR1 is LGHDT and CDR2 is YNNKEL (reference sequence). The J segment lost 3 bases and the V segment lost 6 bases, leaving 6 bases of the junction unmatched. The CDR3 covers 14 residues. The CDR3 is CASREFSGSYEQYF. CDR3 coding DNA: TGTGCCAGCAGGGAGTTTAGCGGGAGCTACGAGCAGTACTTC.

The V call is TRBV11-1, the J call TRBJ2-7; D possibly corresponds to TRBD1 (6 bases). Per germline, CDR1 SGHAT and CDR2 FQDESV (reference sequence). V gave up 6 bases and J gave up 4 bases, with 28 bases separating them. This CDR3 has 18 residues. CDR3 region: CASSPPTRISGERYEQYF. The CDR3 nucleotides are TGTGCCAGCAGTCCTCCTACCCGTATTTCAGGGGAGCGGTACGAGCAGTACTTC.

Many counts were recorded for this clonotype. The CDR3 protein is CSARVWQGDDQPQHF. The DNA of the CDR3 is TGCAGTGCTAGAGTTTGGCAGGGGGACGATCAGCCCCAGCATTTT. The V call is TRBV20-1, the J call TRBJ1-5, with 7 positions matching TRBD1. Germline CDR1 reads DFQATT; CDR2 reads SNEGSKA (reference sequence). Germline trimming cut 1 base from V and 5 bases from J; bases unmatched to any gene: 8. The CDR3 consists of 15 residues.

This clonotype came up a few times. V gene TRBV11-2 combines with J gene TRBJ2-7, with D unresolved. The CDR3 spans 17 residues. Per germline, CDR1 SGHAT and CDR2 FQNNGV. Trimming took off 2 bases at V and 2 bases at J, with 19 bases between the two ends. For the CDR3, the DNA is TGTGCCAGCAGCTTAAGTTCACCGAATAACTTTGCCTACGAGCAGTACTTC. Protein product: CASSLSSPNNFAYEQYF.